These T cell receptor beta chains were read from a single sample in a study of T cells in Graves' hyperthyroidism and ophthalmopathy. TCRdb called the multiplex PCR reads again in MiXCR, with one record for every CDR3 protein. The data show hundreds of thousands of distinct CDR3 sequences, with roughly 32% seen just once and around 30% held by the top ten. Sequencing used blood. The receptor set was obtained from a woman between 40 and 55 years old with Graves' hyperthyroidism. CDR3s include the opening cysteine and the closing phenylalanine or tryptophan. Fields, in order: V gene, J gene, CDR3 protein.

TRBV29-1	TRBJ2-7	CSVALAYEQYF
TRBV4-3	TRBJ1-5	CASSQRTGSQEPQHF
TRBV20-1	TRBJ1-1	CSVIPEAFF
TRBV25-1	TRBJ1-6	CASSEYLGRGDSPLHF
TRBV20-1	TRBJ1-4	CSVQNEKLFF
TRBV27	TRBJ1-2	CASSLSGYYGYTF
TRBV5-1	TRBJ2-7	CASSLTGDYEQYF
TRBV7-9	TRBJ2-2	CASSLVHLRRHPNTGELFF
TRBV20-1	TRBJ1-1	CSARFGGPSTEAFF
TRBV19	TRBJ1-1	CASSQRQGPLNTEAFF
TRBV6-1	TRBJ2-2	CASSPGSVMGTGELFF
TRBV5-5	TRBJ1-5	CASSSQGQNLISPQHF
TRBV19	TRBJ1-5	CASSIPVNQGPRQPQHF
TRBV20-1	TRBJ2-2	CSARVLAGANTGELFF